One and the same sample provided the 27 T cell receptor beta chains below, sequenced in a study of shared clonotypes between healthy human individuals. The table came from immunoSEQ multiplex PCR; TCRdb's copy has only in-frame clones and leaves some out. The sample includes approximately 2,300,000 clones, approximately 90% of them seen just once. Material for sequencing was naive CD4+ T cells from PBMCs. The sample's subset: CD45RA+ positively selected. These receptors were taken from a man younger than 35 in good health. Some clones in this sample may be carry-over from other donors' samples.

V usage is TRBV30 and J usage is TRBJ2-7, with TRBD2 identical over 9 bases. The CDR3 extends over 15 amino acids. CDR1 and CDR2 (germline): GTSNPN, SVGIG (reference sequence). Trimming took 1 base from V and 0 from J; bases not matched to a gene: 4. The CDR3 DNA sequence: TGTGCCTGGAGTGCTAGCGGGGCAGACTCCTACGAGCAGTACTTC. Protein product: CAWSASGADSYEQYF.

The genes are TRBV5-1 and TRBJ2-1, with D perhaps matching TRBD2 (5 bases). The V end lost 0 bases, the J end lost 0 bases, and 13 bases lay between the germline ends. CDR1 and CDR2 (germline): SGHRS, YFSETQ. This CDR3 region has 17 residues. CDR3 coding DNA: TGCGCCAGCAGCTTGGCGAGCGGATCCCCCTCCTACAATGAGCAGTTCTTC. As protein: CASSLASGSPSYNEQFF.

This sequence joins TRBV7-9 and TRBJ1-2; tentatively, D is TRBD1 (5 bases). Between the trimmed V and J ends, which lost 2 bases and 4 bases, there was a span of 17 bases. There are 16 residues in the CDR3. Germline loops: CDR1 SEHNR, CDR2 FQNEAQ (reference sequence). CDR3 sequence: CASSLPLPWGGYGYTF. For the CDR3, the DNA is TGTGCCAGCAGCTTACCCTTACCATGGGGCGGCTATGGCTACACCTTC.

J is TRBJ2-3 and V is TRBV7-3; 7 bases line up with TRBD1. The CDR3 runs to 17 residues. CDR1 SGHTA and CDR2 FQGTGA come from the germline V gene. The V segment lost 5 bases and the J segment 4 bases; nucleotides outside the gene matches: 15. Here the CDR3 DNA reads TGTGCCAGCAGCCCCGGTTTTGTGGCAGGGGGTGCAGATACGCAGTATTTT. It is translated as CASSPGFVAGGADTQYF. Combining the CDR3 with reference TRBV7-3 and TRBJ2-3 gives the whole variable domain GAGVSQTPSNKVTEKGKYVELRCDPISGHTALYWYRQSLGQGPEFLIYFQGTGAADDSGLPNDRFFAVRPEGSVSTLKIQRTERGDSAVYLCASSPGFVAGGADTQYFGPGTRLTVL.

This chain uses TRBV4-3 with TRBJ2-7; D is perhaps TRBD2 (6 bases). The CDR3 is 17 residues long. The V end was cut by 1 base, the J end by 4 bases, with 20 bases between. The germline V gene has CDR1 LGHNA and CDR2 YSLEER. CDR3 region: CASSQGLAGGLGYEQYF. The CDR3 nucleotides read TGCGCCAGCAGCCAAGGACTCGCCGGAGGGCTGGGGTACGAGCAGTACTTC.

This clone was detected once. The CDR3 spells CASSSRQATSYNEQFF. CDR3 in DNA: TGTGCCAGCAGCTCACGACAGGCCACCTCCTACAATGAGCAGTTCTTC. The J gene is TRBJ2-1, the V gene TRBV7-3; the D gene is possibly TRBD1 (6 bases). V was pared by 4 bases and J by 0 bases, with 13 bases between. The CDR3 sequence is 16 residues long. Germline V gene lookup returns CDR1 SGHTA and CDR2 FQGTGA.

The gene calls are TRBV2 and TRBJ2-4, with 11 bases identical to TRBD1. With V trimmed by 2 bases and J by 9 bases, 9 bases remained unmatched. The CDR3 is 16 amino acids. Germline CDR1 SNHLY, CDR2 FYNNEI. The CDR3 loop reads CASSERTGGSGSIQYF. CDR3 sequence (DNA): TGTGCCAGCAGTGAACGGACAGGGGGCTCGGGTAGCATTCAGTACTTC. Combining the CDR3 with reference TRBV2 and TRBJ2-4 gives the whole variable domain EPEVTQTPSHQVTQMGQEVILRCVPISNHLYFYWYRQILGQKVEFLVSFYNNEISEKSEIFDDQFSVERPDGSNFTLKIRSTKLEDSAMYFCASSERTGGSGSIQYFGAGTRLSVL.

The rearrangement joins TRBV2 to TRBJ1-3, with a weak D call TRBD1 (5 bases). Germline V gene sequence: CDR1 SNHLY, CDR2 FYNNEI. Between the trimmed V and J ends, which lost 6 bases and 0 bases, there was a span of 12 bases. The CDR3 loop spans 15 amino acids. Here the CDR3 reads CASSLRQSSGNTIYF. Here the CDR3 DNA reads TGTGCCAGCAGCTTAAGACAGAGCTCTGGAAACACCATATATTTT.

The gene calls are TRBV2 and TRBJ2-7; D is unresolved. V lost 5 bases, J lost 4 bases, and 15 bases lay in between. The CDR3 is 14 amino acids. The germline V gene encodes CDR1 SNHLY and CDR2 FYNNEI. Here the CDR3 DNA reads TGTGCCAGCAGTTCAGGCCCTGGAGCTTACGAGCAGTACTTC. This translates into CASSSGPGAYEQYF.

Ten or more counts support this clone. The same CDR3 is also encoded by other DNA sequences in this sample. This chain connects TRBV5-1 to TRBJ2-5; 7 positions agree with TRBD1. V dropped 0 bases and J dropped 1; count of bases not matched to a gene: 0. The germline gives CDR1 SGHRS, CDR2 YFSETQ. The length of the CDR3 is 14 residues. CDR3: CASSLGDSQETQYF. CDR3 coding DNA: TGCGCCAGCAGCTTGGGGGACAGCCAAGAGACCCAGTACTTC. The whole variable domain, filled in from reference TRBV5-1 and TRBJ2-5, reads KAGVTQTPRYLIKTRGQQVTLSCSPISGHRSVSWYQQTPGQGLQFLFEYFSETQRNKGNFPGRFSGRQFSNSRSEMNVSTLELGDSALYLCASSLGDSQETQYFGPGTRLLVL.

The V gene is TRBV7-3, the J gene TRBJ2-1; the D gene could be TRBD1 or TRBD2 (5 bases each). Germline lookup yields CDR1 SGHTA and CDR2 FQGTGA. The germline V and J ends were trimmed by 5 bases and 6 bases, with 17 bases remaining between them. The CDR3 runs to 15 residues. The DNA of the CDR3 is TGTGCCAGCAGCCCCGGCCAGGTGGGACCCAATGAGCAGTTCTTC. This encodes CASSPGQVGPNEQFF.

The chain carries TRBV28 and TRBJ2-6; a weak D match, TRBD2 (6 bases). Germline V CDR1 and CDR2: MDHEN, SYDVKM. With 3 bases removed from V and 4 bases from J, the gap between germline ends came to 22 bases. The CDR3 spans 19 residues. The CDR3 is CASSLLPGTWGRGANVLTF. The CDR3 DNA sequence: TGTGCCAGCAGTTTGTTGCCCGGGACCTGGGGGAGGGGGGCCAACGTCCTGACTTTC.

This chain uses TRBV7-2 with TRBJ2-1; 8 bases align to TRBD2. The V segment lost 5 bases and the J segment 5 bases; nucleotides outside the gene matches: 8. CDR1 and CDR2 from the germline V gene are SGHTA and FQGNSA. This CDR3 has 15 amino acids. CDR3 sequence: CASSISGVAHNEQFF. CDR3 sequence (DNA): TGTGCCAGCAGCATTAGCGGGGTCGCACACAATGAGCAGTTCTTC.

The rearrangement joins TRBV19 to TRBJ2-5, with 9 bases aligning to TRBD1. J lost 4 bases, V lost 3 bases, and 6 bases had no gene match. Germline CDR1 LNHDA, CDR2 SQIVND (reference sequence). The length of the CDR3 is 15 residues. The CDR3 region has the DNA TGTGCCAGTAGTATCCACAGGGGGCCGGGAGAGACCCAGTACTTC. Amino acid sequence: CASSIHRGPGETQYF. Full variable domain (rest looked up from reference TRBV19 and TRBJ2-5): DGGITQSPKYLFRKEGQNVTLSCEQNLNHDAMYWYRQDPGQGLRLIYYSQIVNDFQKGDIAEGYSVSREKKESFPLTVTSAQKNPTAFYLCASSIHRGPGETQYFGPGTRLLVL.

The chain uses TRBV5-4 and TRBJ2-7; 9 nucleotides line up with TRBD1. CDR3 length: 14 residues. Looked up from germline, CDR1 is SGHNT and CDR2 is YYREEE (reference sequence). J lost 7 bases, V lost 4 bases, and 9 bases had no gene match. This chain's CDR3 is CASSRGTGSREQYF. CDR3 DNA sequence: TGTGCCAGCAGCCGCGGGACAGGGTCTCGGGAGCAGTACTTC.

The chain couples TRBV6-6 to TRBJ1-5, with D perhaps matching TRBD1 (6 bases). The CDR3 runs to 16 residues. V was pared by 5 bases and J by 3 bases, with 17 bases between. Germline loops: CDR1 MNHNY, CDR2 SVGAGI (reference sequence). CDR3 in DNA: TGTGCCAGCAGTCCCCGGGAGAGGGGGAACAATCAGCCCCAGCATTTT. Its protein is CASSPRERGNNQPQHF.

With respect to this clone: Other DNA sequences from this sample encode an identical CDR3 as well. The V call is TRBV18, the J call TRBJ2-3, with D possibly being TRBD2 (6 bases). V dropped 3 bases and J dropped 0 bases, with 7 bases sitting between them. The germline V gene encodes CDR1 KGHSH and CDR2 LQKENI. CDR3 length: 14 amino acids. The CDR3 sequence is CASSPGTSTDTQYF. For the CDR3, the DNA is TGTGCCAGCTCACCCGGGACTAGCACAGATACGCAGTATTTT.

The V gene is TRBV27, the J gene TRBJ1-1, with 10 positions matching TRBD1. V lost 0 bases, J lost 8 bases, and 9 bases stayed unmatched. This CDR3 has 16 amino acids. Germline V CDR1 and CDR2: MNHEY, SMNVEV (reference sequence). The CDR3 DNA follows: TGTGCCAGCAGTTTATCGGGGGACAGGGGAAAGCGGGAAGCTTTCTTT. As protein: CASSLSGDRGKREAFF.

This sequence joins TRBV2 and TRBJ2-1; 14 bases are a match to TRBD2. Germline CDR1 is SNHLY and CDR2 is FYNNEI. Trimming took 7 bases from V and 7 from J; bases not matched to a gene: 6. The CDR3 sequence is 15 residues long. In DNA, the CDR3 is TGTGCCAGCAACAACGGGACTAGCGGGAGAAATGAGCAGTTCTTC. Its protein product is CASNNGTSGRNEQFF.

The chain carries TRBV7-2 and TRBJ2-7; 8 bases are a match to TRBD2. This CDR3 has 16 residues. V trimming: 5 bases; J trimming: 2 bases; junction bases outside the gene matches: 11. The germline V gene encodes CDR1 SGHTA and CDR2 FQGNSA. The CDR3 loop reads CASSPSGPGLAYEQYF. As DNA, the CDR3 is TGTGCCAGCAGCCCGTCGGGTCCGGGACTAGCCTACGAGCAGTACTTC. Full variable domain (outside the CDR3, taken from reference TRBV7-2 and TRBJ2-7): GAGVSQSPSNKVTEKGKDVELRCDPISGHTALYWYRQSLGQGLEFLIYFQGNSAPDKSGLPSDRFSAERTGGSVSTLTIQRTQQEDSAVYLCASSPSGPGLAYEQYFGPGTRLTVT.

The V call is TRBV15, the J call TRBJ2-7; D is unclear. CDR1 is LNHNV and CDR2 is YYDKDF in the germline V gene (reference sequence). V dropped 6 bases and J dropped 0 bases, with 15 bases sitting between them. This CDR3 contains 15 residues. The CDR3 is CATSTALLSSYEQYF. Written as DNA, the CDR3 is TGTGCCACCAGTACTGCGCTCCTAAGCTCCTACGAGCAGTACTTC.

V usage is TRBV5-4 and J usage is TRBJ1-2, with D possibly matching TRBD1 (6 bases). The germline CDR1 and CDR2 sequences are SGHNT and YYREEE (reference sequence). There are 16 residues in the CDR3. The V end lost 4 bases, the J end lost 4 bases, and 20 bases lay between the germline ends. CDR3 region: CASSPPAGGGVYGYTF. The CDR3 DNA reads TGTGCCAGCAGCCCCCCAGCAGGCGGGGGCGTCTATGGCTACACCTTC.

This clone was recorded once. The chain recombines TRBV30 with TRBJ2-7; D perhaps matches TRBD1 (6 bases). Trimming left V 2 bases short and J 7 bases short, with 18 bases between. The CDR3 runs 14 residues. From germline, CDR1 is GTSNPN and CDR2 SVGIG (reference sequence). The chain's CDR3 is CAWSIIQGRREQYF. In nucleotides, the CDR3 is TGTGCCTGGAGTATAATCCAGGGGCGGAGGGAGCAGTACTTC. The entire variable domain, with the rest obtained from reference TRBV30 and TRBJ2-7, is as follows: SQTIHQWPATLVQPVGSPLSLECTVEGTSNPNLYWYRQAAGRGLQLLFYSVGIGQISSEVPQNLSASRPQDRQFILSSKKLLLSDSGFYLCAWSIIQGRREQYFGPGTRLTVT.

This clone was seen only once. This sequence joins TRBV5-1 and TRBJ2-5; D is possibly TRBD1 (6 bases). V was trimmed by 3 bases and J by 2 bases, leaving 14 bases between them. The CDR3 consists of 15 residues. CDR1 and CDR2 (germline): SGHRS, YFSETQ. This CDR3 is CASSYRDNEQETQYF. DNA for the CDR3: TGCGCCAGCAGCTACCGGGACAACGAACAAGAGACCCAGTACTTC. Full variable domain (outside the CDR3, taken from reference TRBV5-1 and TRBJ2-5): KAGVTQTPRYLIKTRGQQVTLSCSPISGHRSVSWYQQTPGQGLQFLFEYFSETQRNKGNFPGRFSGRQFSNSRSEMNVSTLELGDSALYLCASSYRDNEQETQYFGPGTRLLVL.

This chain links TRBV23-1 with TRBJ1-6, with 7 bases identical to TRBD1. TRBV23-1 is noted as an ORF with a role that remains uncertain. The length of the CDR3 is 17 residues. Trimming at V came to 3 bases and at J to 10 bases, leaving 15 bases not matched to a gene. CDR3 DNA: TGCGCCAGCAGTCACCAACAGGGGTTCCACTCGGAATCACCCCTCCACTTT. It is translated as CASSHQQGFHSESPLHF.

The genes are TRBV5-1 and TRBJ1-1; maybe TRBD1 (5 bases). Trimming took 0 bases from V and 0 from J, leaving 12 bases between them. Per germline, CDR1 SGHRS and CDR2 YFSETQ. The CDR3 has 16 residues. CDR3 sequence: CASSLGGTVMNTEAFF. CDR3 nucleotides: TGCGCCAGCAGCTTGGGGGGGACGGTGATGAACACTGAAGCTTTCTTT. Drawing the rest from reference TRBV5-1 and TRBJ1-1, the complete variable domain is KAGVTQTPRYLIKTRGQQVTLSCSPISGHRSVSWYQQTPGQGLQFLFEYFSETQRNKGNFPGRFSGRQFSNSRSEMNVSTLELGDSALYLCASSLGGTVMNTEAFFGQGTRLTVV.

In this sample, this clone turned up once. The genes are TRBV7-2 and TRBJ2-7; D may be TRBD1 (6 bases). CDR1 is SGHTA and CDR2 is FQGNSA in the germline V gene. The CDR3 length is 15 residues. V was clipped by 1 base and J by 10 bases, with 20 bases between them. CDR3 sequence: CASSLVVVGGSGQYF. The CDR3 nucleotides read TGTGCCAGCAGCTTAGTTGTTGTTGGGGGCTCAGGACAGTACTTC.